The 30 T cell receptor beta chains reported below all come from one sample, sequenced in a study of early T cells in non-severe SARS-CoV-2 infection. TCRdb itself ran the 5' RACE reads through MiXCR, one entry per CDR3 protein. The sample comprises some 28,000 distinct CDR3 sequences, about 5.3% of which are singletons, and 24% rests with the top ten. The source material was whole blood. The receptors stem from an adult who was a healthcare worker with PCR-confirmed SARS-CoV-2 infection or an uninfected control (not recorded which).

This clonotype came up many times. The CDR3 protein is CASSTTSASNEQFF. For the CDR3, the DNA is TGTGCCAGCAGCACAACTAGCGCTTCCAATGAGCAGTTCTTC. The rearrangement uses TRBV7-8 and TRBJ2-1, with 7 nucleotides matching TRBD2. CDR1 SGHVS and CDR2 FQNEAQ come from the germline V gene. The CDR3 totals 14 residues. The ends lost 5 bases at V and 6 bases at J; junction bases unmatched: 7. Together with reference TRBV7-8 and TRBJ2-1, the CDR3 gives the full variable domain: GAGVSQSPRYKVAKRGQDVALRCDPISGHVSLFWYQQALGQGPEFLTYFQNEAQLDKSGLPSDRFFAERPEGSVSTLKIQRTQQEDSAVYLCASSTTSASNEQFFGPGTRLTVL.

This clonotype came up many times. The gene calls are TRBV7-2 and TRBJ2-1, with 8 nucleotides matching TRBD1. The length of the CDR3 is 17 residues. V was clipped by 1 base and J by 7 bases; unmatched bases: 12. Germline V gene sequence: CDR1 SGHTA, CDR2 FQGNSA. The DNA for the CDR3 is TGTGCCAGCAGCTTAGGGCCCCCTGGGACAGGCGTAAATGAGCAGTTCTTC. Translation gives CASSLGPPGTGVNEQFF.

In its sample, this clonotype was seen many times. The CDR3 sequence: CASSLQRTLRVYEQYF. DNA for the CDR3: TGTGCCAGCAGTCTCCAAAGGACCCTTCGCGTCTACGAGCAGTACTTC. The rearrangement joins TRBV12-3 or TRBV12-4 to TRBJ2-7; D not certain. V was cut by 5 bases and J by 3 bases, with 20 bases left in between. The CDR3 has 16 amino acids.

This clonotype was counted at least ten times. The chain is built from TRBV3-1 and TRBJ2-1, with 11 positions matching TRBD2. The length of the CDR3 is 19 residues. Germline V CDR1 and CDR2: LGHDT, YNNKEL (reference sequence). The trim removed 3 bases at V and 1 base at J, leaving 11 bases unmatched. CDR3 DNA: TGTGCCAGCAGCCATTACGGGAAGACTAGCGGGACATCCTACAATGAGCAGTTCTTC. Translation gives CASSHYGKTSGTSYNEQFF.

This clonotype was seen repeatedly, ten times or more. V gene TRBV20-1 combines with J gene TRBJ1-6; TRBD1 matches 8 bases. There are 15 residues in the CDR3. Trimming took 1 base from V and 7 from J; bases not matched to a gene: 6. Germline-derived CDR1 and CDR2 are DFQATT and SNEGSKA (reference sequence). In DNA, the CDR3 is TGCAGTGCTAGAGTAGGACAGGGCTTCAATTCACCCCTCCACTTT. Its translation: CSARVGQGFNSPLHF.

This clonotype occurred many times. The DNA for the CDR3 is TGCGCCAGCAGCTTTGACAGGGTTGGGGCCAACGTCCTGACTTTC. Translation: CASSFDRVGANVLTF. The chain is built from TRBV4-3 and TRBJ2-6, with 7 bases identical to TRBD1. Germline V gene data show CDR1 as LGHNA and CDR2 as YSLEER. The CDR3 is 15 amino acids. V lost 5 bases, J lost 3 bases, and 4 bases stayed unmatched.

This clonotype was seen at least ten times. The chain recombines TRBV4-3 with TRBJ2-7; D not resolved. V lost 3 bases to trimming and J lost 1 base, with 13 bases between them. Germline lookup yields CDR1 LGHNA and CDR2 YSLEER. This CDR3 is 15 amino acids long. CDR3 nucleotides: TGCGCCAGCAGCCAGACCCTGGACGGTTCCTACGAGCAGTACTTC. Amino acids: CASSQTLDGSYEQYF.

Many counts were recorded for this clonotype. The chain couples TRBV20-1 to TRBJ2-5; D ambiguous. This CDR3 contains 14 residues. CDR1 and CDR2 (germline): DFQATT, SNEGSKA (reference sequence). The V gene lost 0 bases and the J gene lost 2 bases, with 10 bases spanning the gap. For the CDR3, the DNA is TGCAGTGCTAGAGATTGGCAGTCACAAGAGACCCAGTACTTC. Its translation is CSARDWQSQETQYF.

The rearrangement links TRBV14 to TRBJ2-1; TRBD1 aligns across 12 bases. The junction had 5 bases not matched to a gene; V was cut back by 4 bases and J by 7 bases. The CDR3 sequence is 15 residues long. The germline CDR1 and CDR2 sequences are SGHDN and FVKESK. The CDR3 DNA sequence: TGTGCCAGCAGCCCGGGACAGGGGGCAGGGAATGAGCAGTTCTTC. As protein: CASSPGQGAGNEQFF.

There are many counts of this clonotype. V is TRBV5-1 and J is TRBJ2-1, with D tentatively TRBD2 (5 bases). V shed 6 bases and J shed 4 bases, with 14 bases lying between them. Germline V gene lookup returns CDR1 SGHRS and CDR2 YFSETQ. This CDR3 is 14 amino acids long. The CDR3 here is CASNRGSIYNEQFF. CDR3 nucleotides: TGCGCCAGCAACCGGGGTAGCATATACAATGAGCAGTTCTTC.

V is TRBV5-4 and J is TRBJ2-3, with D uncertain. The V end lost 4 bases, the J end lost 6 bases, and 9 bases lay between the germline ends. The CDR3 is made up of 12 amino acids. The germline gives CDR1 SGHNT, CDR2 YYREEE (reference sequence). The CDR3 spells CASSSRSDTQYF. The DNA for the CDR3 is TGTGCCAGCAGCAGTCGCTCGGATACGCAGTATTTT.

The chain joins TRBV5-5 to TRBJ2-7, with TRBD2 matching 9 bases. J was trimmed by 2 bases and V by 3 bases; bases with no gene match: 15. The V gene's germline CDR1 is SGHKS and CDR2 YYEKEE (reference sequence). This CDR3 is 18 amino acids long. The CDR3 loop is CASSYAGGLNWPTYEQYF. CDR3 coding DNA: TGTGCCAGCAGCTACGCGGGAGGGCTAAACTGGCCAACCTACGAGCAGTACTTC. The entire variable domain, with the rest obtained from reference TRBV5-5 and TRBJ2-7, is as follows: DAGVTQSPTHLIKTRGQQVTLRCSPISGHKSVSWYQQVLGQGPQFIFQYYEKEERGRGNFPDRFSARQFPNYSSELNVNALLLGDSALYLCASSYAGGLNWPTYEQYFGPGTRLTVT.

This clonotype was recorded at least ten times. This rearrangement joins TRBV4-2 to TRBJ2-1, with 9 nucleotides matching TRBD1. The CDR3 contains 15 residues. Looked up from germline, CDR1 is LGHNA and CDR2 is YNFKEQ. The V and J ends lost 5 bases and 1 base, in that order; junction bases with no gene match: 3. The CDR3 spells CASSEGQGSYNEQFF. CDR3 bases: TGTGCCAGCAGCGAGGGACAGGGTTCCTACAATGAGCAGTTCTTC.

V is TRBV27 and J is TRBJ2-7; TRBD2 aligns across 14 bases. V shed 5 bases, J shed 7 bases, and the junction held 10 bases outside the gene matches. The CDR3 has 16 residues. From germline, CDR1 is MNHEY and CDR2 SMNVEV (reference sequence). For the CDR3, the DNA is TGTGCCAGCAGTCTCCAGGGACTAGCGGGAGCTAGAGAGCAGTACTTC. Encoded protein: CASSLQGLAGAREQYF.

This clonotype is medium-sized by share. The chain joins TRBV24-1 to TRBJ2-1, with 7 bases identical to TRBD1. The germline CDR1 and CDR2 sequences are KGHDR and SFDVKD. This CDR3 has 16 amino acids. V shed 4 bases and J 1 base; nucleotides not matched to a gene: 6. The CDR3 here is CATSESGQVSYNEQFF. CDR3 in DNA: TGTGCCACCAGTGAGTCTGGACAGGTTTCCTACAATGAGCAGTTCTTC.

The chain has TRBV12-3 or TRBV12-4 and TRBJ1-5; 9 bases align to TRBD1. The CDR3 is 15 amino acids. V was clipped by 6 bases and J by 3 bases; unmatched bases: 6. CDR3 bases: TGTGCCAGCAGCTACGGACAGGGGTACAATCAGCCCCAGCATTTT. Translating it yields CASSYGQGYNQPQHF.

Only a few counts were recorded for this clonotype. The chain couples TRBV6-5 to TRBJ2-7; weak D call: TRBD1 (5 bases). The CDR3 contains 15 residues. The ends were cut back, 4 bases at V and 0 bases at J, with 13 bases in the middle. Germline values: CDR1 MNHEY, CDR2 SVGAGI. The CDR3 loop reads CASSLTALSSYEQYF. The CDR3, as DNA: TGTGCCAGCAGTTTGACAGCCTTAAGCTCCTACGAGCAGTACTTC.

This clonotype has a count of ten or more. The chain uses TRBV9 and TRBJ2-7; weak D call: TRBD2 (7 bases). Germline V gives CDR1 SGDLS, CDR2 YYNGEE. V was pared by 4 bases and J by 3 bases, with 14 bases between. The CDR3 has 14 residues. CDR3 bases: TGTGCCAGCAGCCCGGGGGGCCTCCTCTACGAGCAGTACTTC. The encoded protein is CASSPGGLLYEQYF. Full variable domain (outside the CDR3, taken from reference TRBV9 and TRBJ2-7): DSGVTQTPKHLITATGQRVTLRCSPRSGDLSVYWYQQSLDQGLQFLIQYYNGEERAKGNILERFSAQQFPDLHSELNLSSLELGDSALYFCASSPGGLLYEQYFGPGTRLTVT.

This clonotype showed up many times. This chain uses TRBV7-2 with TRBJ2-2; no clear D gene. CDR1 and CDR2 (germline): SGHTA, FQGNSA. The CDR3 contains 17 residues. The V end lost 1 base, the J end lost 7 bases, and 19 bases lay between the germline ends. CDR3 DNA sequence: TGTGCCAGCAGCTTAGGTCGGGTTAGGTGGTCTAGCGGGGAGCTGTTTTTT. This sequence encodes CASSLGRVRWSSGELFF.

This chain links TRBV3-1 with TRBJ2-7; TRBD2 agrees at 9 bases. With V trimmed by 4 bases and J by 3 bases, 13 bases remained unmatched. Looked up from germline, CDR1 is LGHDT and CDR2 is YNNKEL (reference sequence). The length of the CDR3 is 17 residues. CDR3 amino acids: CASSPGSGRTYRYEQYF. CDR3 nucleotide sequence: TGTGCCAGCAGCCCTGGGAGCGGGAGGACTTACCGCTACGAGCAGTACTTC.

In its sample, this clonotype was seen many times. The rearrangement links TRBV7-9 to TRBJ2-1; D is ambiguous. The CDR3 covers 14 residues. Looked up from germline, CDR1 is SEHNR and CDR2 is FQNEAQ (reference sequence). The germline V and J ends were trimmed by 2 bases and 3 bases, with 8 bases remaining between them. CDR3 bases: TGTGCCAGCAGCTTAAGCGTCTACTACAATGAGCAGTTCTTC. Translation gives CASSLSVYYNEQFF.

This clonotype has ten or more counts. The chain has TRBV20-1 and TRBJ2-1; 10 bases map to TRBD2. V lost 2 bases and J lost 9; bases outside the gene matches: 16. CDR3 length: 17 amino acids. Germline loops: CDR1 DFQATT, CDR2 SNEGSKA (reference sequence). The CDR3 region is CSARPYLPSGGMIEQFF. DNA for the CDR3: TGCAGTGCTAGACCCTACCTCCCTAGCGGGGGTATGATTGAGCAGTTCTTC.

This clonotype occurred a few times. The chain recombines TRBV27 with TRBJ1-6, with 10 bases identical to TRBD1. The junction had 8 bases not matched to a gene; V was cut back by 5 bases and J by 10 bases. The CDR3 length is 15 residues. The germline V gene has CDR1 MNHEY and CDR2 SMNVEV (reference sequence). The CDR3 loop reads CASSPRDRGGSPLHF. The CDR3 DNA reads TGTGCCAGCAGTCCGAGGGACAGGGGAGGCTCACCCCTCCACTTT.

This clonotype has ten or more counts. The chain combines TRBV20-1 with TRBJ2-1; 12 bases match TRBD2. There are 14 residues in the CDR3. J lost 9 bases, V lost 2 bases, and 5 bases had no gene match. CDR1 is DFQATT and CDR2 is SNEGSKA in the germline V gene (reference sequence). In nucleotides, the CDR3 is TGCAGTGCTAGACTAGCGGGGGGGCTCAGTGAGCAGTTCTTC. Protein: CSARLAGGLSEQFF.

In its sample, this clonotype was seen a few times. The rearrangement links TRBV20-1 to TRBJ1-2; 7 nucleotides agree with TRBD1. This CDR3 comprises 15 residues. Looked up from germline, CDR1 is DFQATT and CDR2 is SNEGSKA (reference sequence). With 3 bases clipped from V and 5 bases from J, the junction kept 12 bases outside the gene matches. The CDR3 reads CSARMTGPLTYGYTF. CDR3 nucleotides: TGCAGTGCTAGGATGACAGGGCCCCTCACTTATGGCTACACCTTC.

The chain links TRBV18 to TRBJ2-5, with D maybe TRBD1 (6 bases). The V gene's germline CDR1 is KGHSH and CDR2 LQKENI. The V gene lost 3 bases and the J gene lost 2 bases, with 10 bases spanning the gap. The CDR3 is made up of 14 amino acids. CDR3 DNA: TGTGCCAGCTCACCGGAACAGGGACAAGAGACCCAGTACTTC. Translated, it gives CASSPEQGQETQYF. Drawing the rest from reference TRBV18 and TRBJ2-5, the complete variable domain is NAGVMQNPRHLVRRRGQEARLRCSPMKGHSHVYWYRQLPEEGLKFMVYLQKENIIDESGMPKERFSAEFPKEGPSILRIQQVVRGDSAAYFCASSPEQGQETQYFGPGTRLLVL.

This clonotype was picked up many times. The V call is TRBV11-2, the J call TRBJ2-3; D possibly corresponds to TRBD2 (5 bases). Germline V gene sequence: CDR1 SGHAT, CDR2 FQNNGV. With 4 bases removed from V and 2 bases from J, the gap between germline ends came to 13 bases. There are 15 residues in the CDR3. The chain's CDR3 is CASSYPGLTTDTQYF. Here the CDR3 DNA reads TGTGCCAGCAGCTACCCTGGACTTACCACAGATACGCAGTATTTT.

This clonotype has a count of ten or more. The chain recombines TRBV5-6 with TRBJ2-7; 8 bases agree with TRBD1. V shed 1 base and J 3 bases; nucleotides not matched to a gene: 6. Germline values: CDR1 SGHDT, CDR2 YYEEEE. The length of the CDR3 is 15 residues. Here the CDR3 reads CASSLFQGARYEQYF. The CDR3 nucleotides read TGTGCCAGCAGCTTGTTCCAGGGGGCACGCTACGAGCAGTACTTC.

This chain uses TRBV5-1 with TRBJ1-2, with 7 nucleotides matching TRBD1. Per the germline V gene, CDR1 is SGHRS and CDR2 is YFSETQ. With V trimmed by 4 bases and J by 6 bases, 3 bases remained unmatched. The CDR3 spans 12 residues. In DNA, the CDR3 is TGCGCCAGCAGCAAGACAGGGAATGGCTACACCTTC. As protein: CASSKTGNGYTF.

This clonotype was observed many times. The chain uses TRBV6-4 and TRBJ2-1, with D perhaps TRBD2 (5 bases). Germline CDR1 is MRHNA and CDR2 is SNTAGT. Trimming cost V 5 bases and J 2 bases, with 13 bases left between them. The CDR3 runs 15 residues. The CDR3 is CASSTTSATYNEQFF. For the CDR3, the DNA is TGTGCCAGCAGTACTACTAGTGCAACCTACAATGAGCAGTTCTTC.